This entry describes one TCR beta chain. The target antigen is unknown. The data belong to a study of regulatory T cells in long-lasting Graves disease. Notes on the study in general: It was in persistent disease that TRBV28, TRBJ1-2 and TRBJ2-5 were favored.

Sequencing libraries for TCR beta were prepared with iRepertoire HTBI primers and Arm-PCR of CDR3 regions. TCRdb analysed the multiplex PCR reads with MiXCR anew, one entry per CDR3 protein. The sample lists about 540,000 distinct CDR3 sequences; roughly 13% were seen once. The time point here: newly diagnosed GD, antithyroid drugs for less than 3 months. PBMC RNA served as the TCR library source. CDR3 size: 15 residues. Trimming removed 6 bases at V and 7 bases at J, with 21 bases between. CDR1 MNHEY and CDR2 SVGEGT come from the germline V gene. These data were also filed under a second study, of T cells in Graves' hyperthyroidism and ophthalmopathy.

This clonotype was obtained from a man aged 30 to 39 with Graves disease. V gene TRBV6-2 or TRBV6-3 combines with J gene TRBJ2-5; D possibly corresponds to TRBD2 (6 bases). Material: peripheral blood mononuclear cells (PBMCs), obtained at new diagnosis, from a patient treated with antithyroid drugs. CDR3 coding DNA: TGTGCCAGCAGCCCATTGGACCCTACCGGGGGGACCCAGTACTTC. Its protein is CASSPLDPTGGTQYF.